The clone carrying this T cell receptor beta chain was picked up one time. Its antigen is unidentified. This sample is drawn from a study of OX40 agonist ivuxolimab in advanced cancers. Study-wide results and caveats: Circulating CD4+ and CD8+ T cells showed clonal expansion by week 6 at 0.1 to 3.0 mg/kg.

Assay: immunoSEQ multiplex PCR; the TCRdb copy retains only in-frame clones and omits some. This sample has 65,000 to 70,000 clones, with around 86% found just once. Germline V gives CDR1 MGHRA, CDR2 YSYEKL. The CDR3 length is 17 residues. The V and J ends lost 1 base and 4 bases respectively, with 19 bases between them. The gene calls are TRBV4-1 and TRBJ1-1; maybe TRBD1 (5 bases). Sequencing used CD4+ or CD8+ T cells sorted from blood, obtained in a trial of the OX40 agonist ivuxolimab. The source is an adult with an advanced solid tumor such as melanoma, head and neck, liver or kidney cancer. The CDR3 sequence is CASSQGPKRGSGTEAFF. In DNA form, the CDR3 reads TGCGCCAGCAGCCAAGGGCCCAAGAGGGGATCTGGCACTGAAGCTTTCTTT.